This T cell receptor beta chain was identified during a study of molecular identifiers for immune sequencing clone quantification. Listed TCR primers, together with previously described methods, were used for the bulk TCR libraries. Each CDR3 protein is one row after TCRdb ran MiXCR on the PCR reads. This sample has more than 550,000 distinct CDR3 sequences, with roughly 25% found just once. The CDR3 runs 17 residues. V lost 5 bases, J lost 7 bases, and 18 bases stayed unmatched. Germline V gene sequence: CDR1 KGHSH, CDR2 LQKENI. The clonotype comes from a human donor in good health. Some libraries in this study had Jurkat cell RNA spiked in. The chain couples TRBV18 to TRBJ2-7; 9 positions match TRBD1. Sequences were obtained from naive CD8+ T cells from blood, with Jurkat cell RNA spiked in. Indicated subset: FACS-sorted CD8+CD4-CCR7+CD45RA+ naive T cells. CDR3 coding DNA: TGTGCCAGCTCATCTCCGATACAGGGGGCACCTCCCTGGGAGCAGTACTTC. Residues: CASSSPIQGAPPWEQYF.